This T cell receptor (beta chain) was retrieved from a study of T cell responses to AZD1222 COVID-19 vaccine. The method was immunoSEQ multiplex PCR; TCRdb's version includes in-frame clones alone and lacks a portion of them. In total, the table holds about 140,000 clones. V was shortened by 6 bases and J by 2 bases, with 13 bases between the two germline ends. Germline V gene lookup returns CDR1 SQVTM and CDR2 ANQGSEA. The CDR3 is 13 amino acids. Sequenced sample: peripheral blood. This TCR was recovered from an adult in good health. V gene TRBV29-1 combines with J gene TRBJ1-2, with D possibly TRBD1 on 5 matching bases. The CDR3 sequence is CSVRQNSNYGYTF. CDR3 in DNA: TGCAGCGTCCGACAGAACTCCAACTATGGCTACACCTTC.